This passage covers 15 T cell receptor beta chains from one sample sequenced in a study of cytomegalovirus exposure and HLA in healthy donors. Vbeta (60) and Jbeta (13) primers were used in the PCR. Profiled with immunoSEQ multiplex PCR; TCRdb holds only in-frame clones, not every one. Of 150,000 or so clones detected, less than 85% appear once; the ten largest clones hold approximately 1.6%. What was sequenced was PBMCs. These receptors came from a male donor in good health and CMV-seronegative.

V and J are TRBV18 and TRBJ2-7; D gene unclear. V lost 0 bases and J 0 bases, leaving 3 bases between the germline ends. Per germline, CDR1 KGHSH and CDR2 LQKENI. The CDR3 totals 13 residues. The CDR3 loop is CASSPPVSYEQYF. As DNA, the CDR3 is TGTGCCAGCTCACCACCCGTCTCCTACGAGCAGTACTTC.

CDR3 bases: TGTGCCAGCCACAGGGGGAATGGCTACACCTTC. Translation gives CASHRGNGYTF. The chain uses TRBV18 and TRBJ1-2; the match to TRBD1 covers 8 bases. The CDR3 has 11 amino acids. Germline loops: CDR1 KGHSH, CDR2 LQKENI. J lost 6 bases, V lost 8 bases, and 2 bases had no gene match. Drawing the rest from reference TRBV18 and TRBJ1-2, the complete variable domain is NAGVMQNPRHLVRRRGQEARLRCSPMKGHSHVYWYRQLPEEGLKFMVYLQKENIIDESGMPKERFSAEFPKEGPSILRIQQVVRGDSAAYFCASHRGNGYTFGSGTRLTVV.

In this sample, this clone turned up once. V gene TRBV27 combines with J gene TRBJ1-1; TRBD1 matches at 9 bases. Germline V gives CDR1 MNHEY, CDR2 SMNVEV (reference sequence). The CDR3 runs 15 residues. The V gene end was trimmed by 3 bases and the J gene end by 6 bases; junction bases not matched to a gene: 8. The CDR3 DNA is TGTGCCAGCAGTTTTTTCCCGGACAGGGGCGCTGAAGCTTTCTTT. This codes for CASSFFPDRGAEAFF.

This clone has only a few counts. V usage is TRBV2 and J usage is TRBJ1-5; 9 nucleotides align to TRBD1. The CDR3 covers 16 residues. Germline CDR1 reads SNHLY; CDR2 reads FYNNEI. J was trimmed by 3 bases and V by 7 bases; bases with no gene match: 10. The CDR3 region has the DNA TGTGCCAGCAATGAGAGGGACAGGGCTCCCAATCAGCCCCAGCATTTT. This sequence encodes CASNERDRAPNQPQHF.

With regard to this clone: The same CDR3 can be traced to other DNA sequences in this sample. This sequence joins TRBV6-5 and TRBJ1-6; TRBD1 aligns across 11 bases. The CDR3 spans 15 residues. Losses at the gene ends were 6 bases for V and 10 bases for J; bases not matched to a gene: 8. The V gene's germline CDR1 is MNHEY and CDR2 SVGAGI. CDR3 residues: CASSPTGTGGSPLHF. In DNA form, the CDR3 reads TGTGCCAGCAGCCCAACCGGGACAGGGGGATCACCCCTCCACTTT.

V and J are TRBV5-1 and TRBJ2-1; weak D call: TRBD1 (6 bases). The CDR3 spans 13 residues. Germline V lookup: CDR1 SGHRS, CDR2 YFSETQ. Trimming cost V 8 bases and J 5 bases, with 14 bases left between them. This CDR3 is CASFGDIDNEQFF. In nucleotides, the CDR3 is TGCGCCAGTTTCGGGGACATTGACAATGAGCAGTTCTTC.

This chain joins TRBV28 and TRBJ1-1; D unclear. Germline loops: CDR1 MDHEN, CDR2 SYDVKM. CDR3 length: 15 amino acids. Trimming removed 3 bases at V and 1 base at J, with 12 bases between. CDR3 region: CASSFSGLENTEAFF. CDR3 sequence (DNA): TGTGCCAGCAGTTTTTCGGGTTTGGAGAACACTGAAGCTTTCTTT.

The chain uses TRBV6-1 and TRBJ1-2; weak D call: TRBD1 (5 bases). CDR1 MNHNS and CDR2 SASEGT come from the germline V gene. V lost 11 bases and J 2 bases, leaving 12 bases between the germline ends. The CDR3 runs to 12 residues. CDR3 coding DNA: TGTGCCGCCAGGGTACTCAACTATGGCTACACCTTC. Amino acid sequence: CAARVLNYGYTF.

The rearrangement uses TRBV9 and TRBJ1-1; D is possibly TRBD1 (6 bases). The V end lost 2 bases, the J end lost 4 bases, and 9 bases lay between the germline ends. Germline loops: CDR1 SGDLS, CDR2 YYNGEE. The CDR3 has 13 residues. This CDR3 reads CASSVGAGTEAFF. The CDR3, as DNA: TGTGCCAGCAGCGTGGGGGCGGGCACTGAAGCTTTCTTT.

This sequence joins TRBV29-1 and TRBJ1-2; D might be TRBD1 (5 bases). CDR3 length equals 12 residues. The germline V and J ends were trimmed by 4 bases and 4 bases, with 10 bases remaining between them. Germline CDR1 and CDR2: SQVTM and ANQGSEA. In DNA, the CDR3 is TGCAGCGTTGGGGCAGGGCCCTATGGCTACACCTTC. It specifies CSVGAGPYGYTF.

This clone was detected once. The rearrangement joins TRBV5-7 to TRBJ2-2, with TRBD1 identical over 9 bases. TRBV5-7 is an open reading frame whose function is uncertain. The ends lost 3 bases at V and 7 bases at J; junction bases unmatched: 10. The CDR3 loop spans 16 amino acids. The CDR3 DNA follows: TGTGCCAGCAGCTGGGGCGGACAGGGGAAAGGCGGGGAGCTGTTTTTT. Its translation is CASSWGGQGKGGELFF.

The sample holds a few counts of this clone. The V and J genes are TRBV28 and TRBJ1-1; TRBD1 is a possible D gene (5 bases). Germline CDR1 MDHEN, CDR2 SYDVKM. V gave up 7 bases and J gave up 0 bases, with 12 bases separating them. This CDR3 region has 14 residues. CDR3 in amino acids: CASKRGGLNTEAFF. The DNA of the CDR3 is TGTGCCAGCAAACGGGGGGGTTTGAACACTGAAGCTTTCTTT.

The table lists this clone with a count of one. The chain recombines TRBV5-1 with TRBJ2-1; 12 bases map to TRBD2. V was pared by 0 bases and J by 0 bases, with 7 bases of the junction left unmatched. Germline values: CDR1 SGHRS, CDR2 YFSETQ. CDR3 size: 19 residues. CDR3 protein: CASSLVATSGGRSYNEQFF. The CDR3 bases are TGCGCCAGCAGCTTGGTTGCGACTAGCGGGGGCCGCTCCTACAATGAGCAGTTCTTC. The whole variable domain, filled in from reference TRBV5-1 and TRBJ2-1, reads KAGVTQTPRYLIKTRGQQVTLSCSPISGHRSVSWYQQTPGQGLQFLFEYFSETQRNKGNFPGRFSGRQFSNSRSEMNVSTLELGDSALYLCASSLVATSGGRSYNEQFFGPGTRLTVL.

The genes are TRBV7-2 and TRBJ2-6; D is possibly TRBD1 (5 bases). The length of the CDR3 is 21 residues. The germline V and J ends were trimmed by 0 bases and 0 bases, with 21 bases remaining between them. Germline V CDR1 and CDR2: SGHTA, FQGNSA. In nucleotides, the CDR3 is TGTGCCAGCAGCTTAGCGGGCAGGGATCTCCGACCAGGCTCTGGGGCCAACGTCCTGACTTTC. As protein: CASSLAGRDLRPGSGANVLTF.

This chain connects TRBV27 to TRBJ2-7; D may be TRBD1 (7 bases). The germline V gene has CDR1 MNHEY and CDR2 SMNVEV (reference sequence). The CDR3 is 14 amino acids. V was trimmed by 3 bases and J by 3 bases, leaving 12 bases between them. CDR3 in DNA: TGTGCCAGCAGTTTCAGGGGGAGGAACTACGAGCAGTACTTC. Translating it yields CASSFRGRNYEQYF.